The 31 T cell receptor beta chains presented below share a single source sample, sequenced in a study of control samples from healthy donors and cancer patients. Profiling relied on immunoSEQ multiplex PCR, and the TCRdb table lists in-frame clones only, not all of them. The table lists 130,000 to 150,000 clones, roughly 94% of them singletons, with 13% to 15% in the top ten. Sequencing input: PBMCs. These receptor sequences come from a man aged 55-75 years with colorectal cancer.

This chain joins TRBV18 and TRBJ2-3, with D tentatively TRBD1 (6 bases). Germline lookup yields CDR1 KGHSH and CDR2 LQKENI. The CDR3 runs 16 residues. V was trimmed by 0 bases and J by 0 bases, leaving 10 bases between them. The CDR3 region has the DNA TGTGCCAGCTCACCACCGCAGGGGCGAAGCACAGATACGCAGTATTTT. This encodes CASSPPQGRSTDTQYF.

This chain links TRBV19 with TRBJ1-2, with a tentative D call TRBD1 (6 bases). There are 13 residues in the CDR3. Trimming left V 7 bases short and J 5 bases short, with 14 bases between. Germline V gives CDR1 LNHDA, CDR2 SQIVND (reference sequence). The CDR3 region has the DNA TGTGCCAGTACGGGGGGCACGGGGTATGGCTACACCTTC. This codes for CASTGGTGYGYTF.

The chain carries TRBV7-2 and TRBJ1-5, with TRBD1 matching 9 bases. With V trimmed by 4 bases and J by 6 bases, 1 base remained unmatched. This CDR3 has 13 residues. Germline-derived CDR1 and CDR2 are SGHTA and FQGNSA. CDR3 in DNA: TGTGCCAGCAGCTGGGACAGGGCTCAGCCCCAGCATTTT. Its translation: CASSWDRAQPQHF.

The CDR3 loop is CASSFFQGFSGNTIYF. In DNA form, the CDR3 reads TGTGCCAGCAGCTTTTTTCAGGGTTTCTCTGGAAACACCATATATTTT. The rearrangement joins TRBV5-6 to TRBJ1-3; tentatively, D is TRBD1 (5 bases). The germline V gene has CDR1 SGHDT and CDR2 YYEEEE. Trimming took off 2 bases at V and 0 bases at J, with 12 bases between the two ends. The CDR3 totals 16 residues. The whole variable domain, remainder taken from reference TRBV5-6 and TRBJ1-3, is DAGVTQSPTHLIKTRGQQVTLRCSPKSGHDTVSWYQQALGQGPQFIFQYYEEEERQRGNFPDRFSGHQFPNYSSELNVNALLLGDSALYLCASSFFQGFSGNTIYFGEGSWLTVV.

The chain carries TRBV5-4 and TRBJ2-7, with TRBD2 matching over 8 bases. This CDR3 contains 15 residues. Germline values: CDR1 SGHNT, CDR2 YYREEE (reference sequence). Unmatched junction bases numbered 5, after V lost 3 bases and J lost 0 bases. CDR3 coding DNA: TGTGCCAGCAGCTCGTCCGGGGGGGCCTCCTACGAGCAGTACTTC. This gives the protein CASSSSGGASYEQYF.

This chain uses TRBV5-8 with TRBJ2-3; no reliable D call. Germline V gives CDR1 SGHTS, CDR2 YDEGEE. Trimming took off 4 bases at V and 4 bases at J, with 16 bases between the two ends. The CDR3 has 15 residues. The CDR3 DNA reads as TGTGCCAGCAGCCATCGGACCGGTGGGCCAGATACGCAGTATTTT. It specifies CASSHRTGGPDTQYF.

The chain joins TRBV5-1 to TRBJ1-2; possible D gene TRBD1, 6 bases. The CDR3 has 13 amino acids. V was shortened by 5 bases and J by 3 bases, with 11 bases between the two germline ends. The germline V gene encodes CDR1 SGHRS and CDR2 YFSETQ. The DNA of the CDR3 is TGCGCCAGCAGGCCGACAGGAGACTATGGCTACACCTTC. It encodes CASRPTGDYGYTF.

CDR3 coding DNA: TGTGCCAGCAGCCCTCGACTAGCGGGGGGCGGGGTAGATACGCAGTATTTT. It translates to CASSPRLAGGGVDTQYF. V is TRBV7-2 and J is TRBJ2-3; 13 bases are a match to TRBD2. CDR1 SGHTA and CDR2 FQGNSA come from the germline V gene. The V and J ends lost 5 bases and 5 bases, in that order; junction bases with no gene match: 10. This CDR3 spans 17 amino acids.

V and J are TRBV2 and TRBJ1-2, with 7 bases lining up with TRBD1. The CDR3 extends over 15 amino acids. Germline CDR1 is SNHLY and CDR2 is FYNNEI. Trimming at V came to 2 bases and at J to 4 bases, leaving 7 bases not matched to a gene. The CDR3 nucleotides are TGTGCCAGCAGTGAAAACAGGGGCCCCCTCTATGGCTACACCTTC. Translating it yields CASSENRGPLYGYTF.

This chain joins TRBV10-3 and TRBJ1-2; 11 nucleotides align to TRBD1. CDR1 is ENHRY and CDR2 is SYGVKD in the germline V gene. CDR3 size: 13 residues. The V and J ends lost 6 bases and 4 bases, in that order; junction bases with no gene match: 1. The CDR3 sequence is CAISGTGGYGYTF. The CDR3 DNA follows: TGTGCCATCAGCGGGACAGGGGGCTATGGCTACACCTTC.

This sequence joins TRBV24-1 and TRBJ2-3; TRBD2 might be the D (5 bases). Looked up from germline, CDR1 is KGHDR and CDR2 is SFDVKD. The CDR3 extends over 14 amino acids. Deletions cut 6 bases from V and 4 bases from J, with 13 bases between. The CDR3 region is CATSPSNGADTQYF. In nucleotides, the CDR3 is TGTGCCACCAGTCCTAGCAATGGCGCAGATACGCAGTATTTT.

This clone was found a few times. The genes are TRBV6-5 and TRBJ1-6, with 8 nucleotides matching TRBD1. The CDR3 runs to 15 residues. V dropped 6 bases and J dropped 5; count of bases not matched to a gene: 6. Germline CDR1 is MNHEY and CDR2 is SVGAGI. The CDR3 protein is CASRTTGGHNSPLHF. The CDR3 DNA is TGTGCCAGCAGGACTACAGGGGGGCATAATTCACCCCTCCACTTT.

This chain links TRBV5-1 with TRBJ2-5; tentatively, D is TRBD1 (5 bases). CDR1 SGHRS and CDR2 YFSETQ come from the germline V gene. The CDR3 consists of 13 residues. Trimming stripped 0 bases from V and 4 bases from J, with 7 bases between. The CDR3 spells CASSLGGRETQYF. The CDR3 DNA reads as TGCGCCAGCAGCTTGGGGGGCAGAGAGACCCAGTACTTC. Full variable domain (missing parts from reference TRBV5-1 and TRBJ2-5): KAGVTQTPRYLIKTRGQQVTLSCSPISGHRSVSWYQQTPGQGLQFLFEYFSETQRNKGNFPGRFSGRQFSNSRSEMNVSTLELGDSALYLCASSLGGRETQYFGPGTRLLVL.

J is TRBJ2-5 and V is TRBV3-1 (or the pseudogene TRBV3-2); D ambiguous. From germline, CDR1 is LGHDT and CDR2 YNNKEL (reference sequence). The CDR3 runs to 15 residues. Trimming took 4 bases from V and 3 from J, leaving 15 bases between them. Here the CDR3 reads CASSRPGGGEETQYF. In DNA form, the CDR3 reads TGTGCCAGCAGCCGACCGGGCGGTGGGGAAGAGACCCAGTACTTC.

The CDR3 protein is CASSQDTTSGELFF. CDR3 nucleotides: TGTGCCAGCAGCCAAGATACCACGTCCGGGGAGCTGTTTTTT. This chain uses TRBV14 with TRBJ2-2; D is uncertain. The CDR3 loop spans 14 amino acids. Looked up from germline, CDR1 is SGHDN and CDR2 is FVKESK. V was pared by 0 bases and J by 6 bases, with 8 bases between.

V is TRBV27 and J is TRBJ1-3; D unresolved. This CDR3 region has 17 residues. Trimming removed 5 bases at V and 0 bases at J, with 17 bases between. Germline CDR1 MNHEY, CDR2 SMNVEV (reference sequence). CDR3 residues: CASSRKWLADSGNTIYF. The CDR3 DNA sequence: TGTGCCAGCAGTCGAAAGTGGCTCGCGGACTCTGGAAACACCATATATTTT.

This chain connects TRBV29-1 to TRBJ2-3; 11 bases fit TRBD2. The CDR3 length is 15 residues. The germline V gene has CDR1 SQVTM and CDR2 ANQGSEA. The V and J ends lost 4 bases and 5 bases, in that order; junction bases with no gene match: 8. CDR3 in DNA: TGCAGCGTTGGCAAACTAGCGGGGGCGGTAGATACGCAGTATTTT. It is translated as CSVGKLAGAVDTQYF.

This clone has only one observation. The chain combines TRBV3-1 (or the pseudogene TRBV3-2) with TRBJ1-2; tentatively, D is TRBD1 (5 bases). The germline gives CDR1 LGHDT, CDR2 YNNKEL (reference sequence). V was trimmed by 4 bases and J by 3 bases, leaving 18 bases between them. The CDR3 has 16 amino acids. The CDR3, as DNA: TGTGCCAGCAGCCTCCGTCCTTTGGGGACGGACTATGGCTACACCTTC. Translating it yields CASSLRPLGTDYGYTF.

A few counts support this clone. The chain is built from TRBV27 and TRBJ2-2; TRBD1 matches 8 bases. V shed 8 bases, J shed 8 bases, and the junction held 10 bases outside the gene matches. The CDR3 consists of 14 residues. The germline CDR1 and CDR2 sequences are MNHEY and SMNVEV (reference sequence). CDR3 bases: TGTGCCAGCTCCCGGGACAGGCCCGCAGGGGAGCTGTTTTTT. Its protein is CASSRDRPAGELFF.

The rearrangement uses TRBV7-9 and TRBJ1-5, with 8 bases lining up with TRBD1. V lost 5 bases and J lost 0; bases outside the gene matches: 12. The CDR3 length is 18 residues. CDR1 and CDR2 (germline): SEHNR, FQNEAQ (reference sequence). CDR3 sequence reads: CASSADRGASYSNQPQHF. The DNA of the CDR3 is TGTGCCAGCAGCGCCGACAGGGGCGCCTCTTATAGCAATCAGCCCCAGCATTTT.

The chain recombines TRBV29-1 with TRBJ1-4; D is unresolved. Looked up from germline, CDR1 is SQVTM and CDR2 is ANQGSEA. The CDR3 extends over 13 amino acids. V shed 4 bases and J shed 6 bases, with 12 bases lying between them. CDR3 nucleotide sequence: TGCAGCGTTGGGGGTGGAATGGATGAAAAACTGTTTTTT. Translating it yields CSVGGGMDEKLFF.

The rearrangement links TRBV11-2 to TRBJ1-1, with D possibly being TRBD1 (5 bases). Looked up from germline, CDR1 is SGHAT and CDR2 is FQNNGV. This CDR3 contains 14 residues. The V end was cut by 5 bases, the J end by 0 bases, with 10 bases between. In nucleotides, the CDR3 is TGTGCCAGCAGCCCGGGACGGTTGAACACTGAAGCTTTCTTT. It yields the protein CASSPGRLNTEAFF. The full variable domain, in which reference TRBV11-2 and TRBJ1-1 provide the parts outside the CDR3, is EAGVAQSPRYKIIEKRQSVAFWCNPISGHATLYWYQQILGQGPKLLIQFQNNGVVDDSQLPKDRFSAERLKGVDSTLKIQPAKLEDSAVYLCASSPGRLNTEAFFGQGTRLTVV.

V usage is TRBV28 and J usage is TRBJ1-5; no firm D call. The CDR3 loop spans 13 amino acids. Per the germline V gene, CDR1 is MDHEN and CDR2 is SYDVKM. V shed 3 bases and J shed 7 bases, with 10 bases lying between them. This CDR3 is CASSFGEVQPQHF. The CDR3 DNA reads as TGTGCCAGCAGTTTCGGAGAGGTCCAGCCCCAGCATTTT.

The chain employs TRBV18 and TRBJ1-2; a possible D gene is TRBD1 (5 bases). Trimming cost V 2 bases and J 2 bases, with 9 bases left between them. CDR3 size: 14 residues. Germline values: CDR1 KGHSH, CDR2 LQKENI. This chain's CDR3 is CASSPRQSNYGYTF. The CDR3 nucleotides read TGTGCCAGCTCACCAAGACAGTCAAACTATGGCTACACCTTC. Full variable domain (rest looked up from reference TRBV18 and TRBJ1-2): NAGVMQNPRHLVRRRGQEARLRCSPMKGHSHVYWYRQLPEEGLKFMVYLQKENIIDESGMPKERFSAEFPKEGPSILRIQQVVRGDSAAYFCASSPRQSNYGYTFGSGTRLTVV.

The V and J genes are TRBV3-1 (or the pseudogene TRBV3-2) and TRBJ2-7, with D uncertain. Looked up from germline, CDR1 is LGHDT and CDR2 is YNNKEL (reference sequence). V was clipped by 0 bases and J by 4 bases, with 10 bases between them. The CDR3 covers 14 residues. The CDR3 sequence: CASSQEGNSYEQYF. The CDR3 region has the DNA TGTGCCAGCAGCCAAGAAGGGAACAGTTACGAGCAGTACTTC.

J is TRBJ1-1 and V is TRBV5-1; the D gene is possibly TRBD1 (6 bases). V lost 3 bases and J lost 1, with 16 bases in between. Germline V gives CDR1 SGHRS, CDR2 YFSETQ. The CDR3 consists of 16 residues. CDR3 sequence (DNA): TGCGCCAGCAGCTCGGCGACAGGCCGATCGAACACTGAAGCTTTCTTT. Translation: CASSSATGRSNTEAFF.

This clone was detected only once. The chain carries TRBV18 and TRBJ1-1; TRBD1 is a possible D gene (5 bases). The germline V gene has CDR1 KGHSH and CDR2 LQKENI. With 3 bases removed from V and 4 bases from J, the gap between germline ends came to 15 bases. This CDR3 spans 15 amino acids. The CDR3 sequence is CASSPGQGLSTEAFF. DNA for the CDR3: TGTGCCAGCTCACCCGGGCAGGGTCTTTCCACTGAAGCTTTCTTT.

This chain joins TRBV5-1 and TRBJ2-7, with D perhaps TRBD1 or TRBD2 (5 bases each). CDR1 SGHRS and CDR2 YFSETQ come from the germline V gene. Deletions cut 0 bases from V and 3 bases from J, with 13 bases between. The CDR3 loop spans 15 amino acids. The CDR3 DNA follows: TGCGCCAGCAGCTTGGGAGGGACCCGGAACTACGAGCAGTACTTC. This translates into CASSLGGTRNYEQYF. The whole variable domain, remainder taken from reference TRBV5-1 and TRBJ2-7, is KAGVTQTPRYLIKTRGQQVTLSCSPISGHRSVSWYQQTPGQGLQFLFEYFSETQRNKGNFPGRFSGRQFSNSRSEMNVSTLELGDSALYLCASSLGGTRNYEQYFGPGTRLTVT.

The V and J genes are TRBV7-2 and TRBJ2-5; TRBD1 aligns across 8 bases. The CDR3 length is 17 residues. V was clipped by 2 bases and J by 2 bases; unmatched bases: 10. Germline assignment: CDR1 SGHTA and CDR2 FQGNSA. CDR3 sequence: CASSLRSRTGRQETQYF. CDR3 bases: TGTGCCAGCAGCTTAAGGTCACGGACAGGGAGACAAGAGACCCAGTACTTC.

V usage is TRBV5-1 and J usage is TRBJ2-7; 11 bases are a match to TRBD2. J lost 0 bases, V lost 4 bases, and 12 bases had no gene match. The V gene's germline CDR1 is SGHRS and CDR2 YFSETQ. The CDR3 contains 18 residues. Here the CDR3 DNA reads TGCGCCAGCAGCCCGGGAACTAGCGGGGGCCGGAGCTCCTACGAGCAGTACTTC. Amino acid sequence: CASSPGTSGGRSSYEQYF.

The V gene is TRBV30, the J gene TRBJ1-2; 7 positions match TRBD1. Germline lookup yields CDR1 GTSNPN and CDR2 SVGIG (reference sequence). V was pared by 1 base and J by 4 bases, with 9 bases of the junction left unmatched. The CDR3 length is 15 residues. CDR3 DNA: TGTGCCTGGAGTGAGGTGGGAGGGGGCGGCTATGGCTACACCTTC. Its protein product is CAWSEVGGGGYGYTF.